The 8 T cell receptor beta chains below come from one sample, sequenced in a study of blood T cell repertoires in COVID-19. Profiled with immunoSEQ multiplex PCR; TCRdb holds only in-frame clones, not every one. This repertoire shows over 40,000 clones, about 84% found once; its top ten account for roughly 14%. The specimen sequenced was peripheral blood. The receptors here all came from a human donor in a cohort sampled during active COVID-19.

The rearrangement uses TRBV18 and TRBJ2-5; 7 nucleotides line up with TRBD2. The trim removed 8 bases at V and 2 bases at J, leaving 8 bases unmatched. This CDR3 contains 14 residues. Germline values: CDR1 KGHSH, CDR2 LQKENI. The CDR3 is CASGGDPTQETQYF. CDR3 nucleotides: TGTGCCAGCGGGGGGGACCCTACTCAAGAGACCCAGTACTTC.

Notes on this clone: Its ends do not fully match the called genes, so a read error is possible. Other nucleotide sequences in the sample specify the same CDR3. The rearrangement links TRBV7-9 to TRBJ2-3; 8 nucleotides match TRBD2. This CDR3 contains 16 residues. Germline CDR1 is SEHNR and CDR2 is FQNEAQ (reference sequence). The CDR3 region is CASSLVAGGNTDTQYF. DNA of the CDR3: TGTGCCAGTAGCTTGGTGGCGGGGGGTAACACAGATACGCAGTATTTT.

This clone was picked up one time. The genes are TRBV7-2 and TRBJ1-3, with 7 bases lining up with TRBD1. Losses at the gene ends were 2 bases for V and 4 bases for J; bases not matched to a gene: 2. This CDR3 is built from 14 residues. The germline V gene encodes CDR1 SGHTA and CDR2 FQGNSA. The CDR3 coding sequence is TGTGCCAGCAGCTTAACAGGGGTAGGAAACACCATATATTTT. Amino acids: CASSLTGVGNTIYF.

This clone showed up just a few times. The rearrangement uses TRBV11-2 and TRBJ2-2, with D perhaps matching TRBD1 (5 bases). The CDR3 is 14 residues long. Per the germline V gene, CDR1 is SGHAT and CDR2 is FQNNGV. The V end lost 1 base, the J end lost 3 bases, and 6 bases lay between the germline ends. The CDR3 here is CASSLGQHTGELFF. Written as DNA, the CDR3 is TGTGCCAGCAGCTTAGGACAGCACACCGGGGAGCTGTTTTTT.

The V gene is TRBV5-1, the J gene TRBJ2-7, with 7 bases that match TRBD1. Losses at the gene ends were 2 bases for V and 7 bases for J; bases not matched to a gene: 9. The CDR3 spans 14 residues. Germline loops: CDR1 SGHRS, CDR2 YFSETQ. The CDR3 loop is CASSLGTATSEQYF. DNA of the CDR3: TGCGCCAGCAGCTTAGGGACAGCGACTTCAGAGCAGTACTTC.

V is TRBV7-2 and J is TRBJ2-7; 12 nucleotides agree with TRBD2. Unmatched junction bases numbered 4, after V lost 7 bases and J lost 0 bases. Germline-derived CDR1 and CDR2 are SGHTA and FQGNSA. CDR3 length: 15 residues. The CDR3, as DNA: TGTGCCAGCACCCTGACTAGCGGGAGCTCCTACGAGCAGTACTTC. Protein: CASTLTSGSSYEQYF.

The V gene is TRBV18, the J gene TRBJ2-2; D unresolved. V gave up 2 bases and J gave up 6 bases, with 13 bases separating them. Germline V CDR1 and CDR2: KGHSH, LQKENI. This CDR3 is built from 15 residues. The CDR3 bases are TGTGCCAGCTCACCAACATTTCCCTCTCCCGGGGAGCTGTTTTTT. Its translation: CASSPTFPSPGELFF.

The chain is built from TRBV25-1 and TRBJ1-2; 7 bases fit TRBD1. The CDR3 is 12 residues long. CDR1 is MGHDK and CDR2 is SYGVNS in the germline V gene. The J segment lost 4 bases and the V segment lost 9 bases, leaving 5 bases of the junction unmatched. This chain's CDR3 is CASRDSSYGYTF. The CDR3 nucleotides read TGTGCCAGTCGGGACAGCTCCTATGGCTACACCTTC.